This T cell receptor beta chain was sequenced in a study of T cells in Graves' hyperthyroidism and ophthalmopathy. The CDR3 totals 12 residues. Germline lookup yields CDR1 LGHDT and CDR2 YNNKEL (reference sequence). The V and J ends lost 1 base and 6 bases respectively, with 6 bases between them. There were TCR beta CDR3 regions amplified from RNA transcripts. The HTBI primer set served for first-round RT-PCR of the TCR CDR3. Using its own MiXCR run on the multiplex PCR reads, TCRdb lists one record per CDR3 protein. This table holds 350,000 to 400,000 distinct CDR3 sequences, under 15% found once. Hyperthyroidism had been newly diagnosed in patients aged 18 to 65, and its duration was under 2 months. In this sample, this clonotype turned up many times.

What was sequenced was blood. V is TRBV3-1 and J is TRBJ1-1, with D unclear. The receptor's source is a woman aged 25 to 45 with Graves' hyperthyroidism. DNA for the CDR3: TGTGCCAGCAGCCAAGGGATCGCTGAAGCTTTCTTT. Protein: CASSQGIAEAFF.